This TCR beta chain was recovered during a study of PD-1 blockade in classical Hodgkin lymphoma. This CDR3 has 14 amino acids. Germline assignment: CDR1 SGHRS and CDR2 YFSETQ. V shed 4 bases and J shed 0 bases, with 9 bases lying between them. As regards this clone: What it binds is unknown.

Study conclusions and caveats: By cycle point C4D1, TCR diversity had risen significantly in CD4+ cells (but not CD8+ cells). It was among complete responders that baseline diversity resembled that of newly diagnosed patients.

Stated time point: cycle 4 day 1 (C4D1), after less than seven weeks of nivolumab. Patients all relapsed after autologous stem cell transplantation, and there was variation in brentuximab vedotin exposure. Responses achieved at best were complete response, partial response or progressive disease. The data were produced by immunoSEQ multiplex PCR, yet TCRdb's version contains in-frame clones alone and is incomplete. Here the sample spans some 90,000 clones, 83% being singletons. This receptor was obtained from a human donor with classical Hodgkin lymphoma. Sequenced material: peripheral blood mononuclear cells (PBMCs), taken before the fourth cycle of nivolumab. The chain employs TRBV5-1 and TRBJ2-3; possible D gene TRBD2, 6 bases. The CDR3 region is CASSRDSSTDTQYF. The CDR3 DNA reads TGCGCCAGCAGCCGGGACTCTAGCACAGATACGCAGTATTTT.